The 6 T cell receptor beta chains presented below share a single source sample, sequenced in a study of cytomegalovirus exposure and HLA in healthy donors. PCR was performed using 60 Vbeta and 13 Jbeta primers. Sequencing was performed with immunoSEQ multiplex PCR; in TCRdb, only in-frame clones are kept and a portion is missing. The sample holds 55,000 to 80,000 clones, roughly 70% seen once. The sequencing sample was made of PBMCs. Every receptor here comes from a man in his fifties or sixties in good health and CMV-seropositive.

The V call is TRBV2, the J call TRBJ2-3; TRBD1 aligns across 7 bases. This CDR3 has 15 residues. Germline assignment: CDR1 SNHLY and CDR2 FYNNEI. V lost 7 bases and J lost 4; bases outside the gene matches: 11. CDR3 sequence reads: CASTLTGWVPDTQYF. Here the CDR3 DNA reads TGTGCCAGCACCCTGACAGGGTGGGTCCCAGATACGCAGTATTTT.

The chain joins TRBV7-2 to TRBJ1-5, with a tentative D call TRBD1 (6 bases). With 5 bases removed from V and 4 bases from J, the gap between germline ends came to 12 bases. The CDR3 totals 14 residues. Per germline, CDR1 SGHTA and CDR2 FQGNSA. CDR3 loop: CASSAYRENQPQHF. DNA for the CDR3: TGTGCCAGCAGCGCTTACAGGGAAAATCAGCCCCAGCATTTT.

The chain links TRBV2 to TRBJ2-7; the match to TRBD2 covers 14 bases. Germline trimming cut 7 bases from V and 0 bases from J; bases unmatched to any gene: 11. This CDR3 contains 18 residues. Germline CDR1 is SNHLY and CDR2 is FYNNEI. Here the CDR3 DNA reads TGTGCCAGCACCTGGACTAGCGGGAGGCCCTCCCTCTCCTACGAGCAGTACTTC. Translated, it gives CASTWTSGRPSLSYEQYF.

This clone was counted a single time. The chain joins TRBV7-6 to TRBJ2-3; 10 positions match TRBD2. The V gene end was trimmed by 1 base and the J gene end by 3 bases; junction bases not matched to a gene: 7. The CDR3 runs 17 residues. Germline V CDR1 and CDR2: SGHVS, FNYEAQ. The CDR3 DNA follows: TGTGCCAGCAGCTTAGGGGCTAGCGGGAGTGGGACAGATACGCAGTATTTT. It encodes CASSLGASGSGTDTQYF.

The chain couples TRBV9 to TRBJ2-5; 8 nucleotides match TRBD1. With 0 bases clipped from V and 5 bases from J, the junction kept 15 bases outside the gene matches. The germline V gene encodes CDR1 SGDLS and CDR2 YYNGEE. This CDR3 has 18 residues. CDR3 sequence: CASSVATAGGSSRETQYF. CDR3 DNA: TGTGCCAGCAGCGTAGCTACGGCAGGGGGCTCGAGTAGGGAGACCCAGTACTTC.

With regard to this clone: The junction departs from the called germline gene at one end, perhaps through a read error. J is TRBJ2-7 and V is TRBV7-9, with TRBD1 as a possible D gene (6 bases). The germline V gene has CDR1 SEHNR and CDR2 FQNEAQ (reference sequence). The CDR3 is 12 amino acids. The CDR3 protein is CASSPPRGVPLF. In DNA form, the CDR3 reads TGTGCCAGCAGCCCCCCCAGGGGCGTTCCCCTCTTC.